This T cell receptor beta chain was recovered during a study of blood T cells in healthy people across ages. This clonotype showed up just a few times. Its specificity is not known. Combining a sample-barcoded 5' primer with a J-beta primer mix, a second PCR ran for roughly 7 to 11 cycles. TCRdb redid the calling of the 5' RACE reads with MiXCR, one entry per CDR3 protein. The sample carries 800,000 or so distinct CDR3 sequences, approximately 25% recorded once. The CDR3 length is 13 residues. Germline assignment: CDR1 LNHDA and CDR2 SQIVND (reference sequence). Study-wide points: More naive CD4+ cells and higher diversity were found in long-lived than in aged donors. Among T cells, TCR beta diversity per million cells dropped roughly linearly as age rose.

This sample was shared with a second study, whose subject was T cells of mothers and their children. That source adds: Slightly higher overlap, not significant, was seen in related mother-child pairs than in unrelated pairs.

The clonotype originates from a boy aged 5-17 years in good health. The chain uses TRBV19 and TRBJ2-5; D ambiguous. The J call may be mistaken, given a closer DNA end match to TRBJ2-1. The specimen sequenced was blood. The CDR3 sequence: CASSTNPGNEQFF. The CDR3 DNA is TGTGCCAGTAGTACCAACCCCGGGAATGAGCAGTTCTTC.